Each of the 6 T cell receptor beta chains below was sequenced from the same sample in a study of blood T cell repertoires in COVID-19. The method was immunoSEQ multiplex PCR; TCRdb's version includes in-frame clones alone and lacks a portion of them. The data show 200,000 or so clones, 70% to 90% seen once. The specimen sequenced was PBMCs or T cells enriched from blood (not recorded which). The origin of the receptors is a middle-aged woman with acute COVID-19.

The gene calls are TRBV29-1 and TRBJ1-1, with 9 positions matching TRBD1. This CDR3 region has 15 residues. V lost 5 bases, J lost 4 bases, and 11 bases stayed unmatched. Per germline, CDR1 SQVTM and CDR2 ANQGSEA. The CDR3 DNA reads TGCAGCGTTAGTCCCGGGACAGGGATGGGCACTGAAGCTTTCTTT. This translates into CSVSPGTGMGTEAFF. The variable domain in full, completed from reference TRBV29-1 and TRBJ1-1, reads SAVISQKPSRDICQRGTSLTIQCQVDSQVTMMFWYRQQPGQSLTLIATANQGSEATYESGFVIDKFPISRPNLTFSTLTVSNMSPEDSSIYLCSVSPGTGMGTEAFFGQGTRLTVV.

Turning to this clone: This CDR3 is also generated by other DNA sequences in the sample. The V gene is TRBV25-1, the J gene TRBJ1-2; D remains ambiguous. CDR1 and CDR2 from the germline V gene are MGHDK and SYGVNS. V lost 6 bases to trimming and J lost 4 bases, with 9 bases between them. There are 12 residues in the CDR3. CDR3 coding DNA: TGTGCCAGCAGCGGAGGGAGCTATGGCTACACCTTC. Amino acids: CASSGGSYGYTF.

The chain employs TRBV19 and TRBJ2-1; possibly TRBD2 for D (6 bases). V lost 6 bases, J lost 0 bases, and 9 bases lay in between. The CDR3 length is 14 residues. Germline loops: CDR1 LNHDA, CDR2 SQIVND (reference sequence). The CDR3, as DNA: TGTGCCAGTAGCGGGACTCACTCCTACAATGAGCAGTTCTTC. Amino acid sequence: CASSGTHSYNEQFF.

The rearrangement joins TRBV21-1 to TRBJ2-7; no DNA check was done on the table's D call, TRBD1. TRBV21-1 is a pseudogene segment. The CDR3 has 14 residues. The DNA for the CDR3 is TGTGCCAGCAGCTCCACCGGGACAGACCACGAGCAGTACGTC. Translated, it gives CASSSTGTDHEQYV.

The gene calls are TRBV5-1 and TRBJ1-2; D is unresolved. The CDR3 consists of 12 residues. Trimming took off 1 base at V and 6 bases at J, with 7 bases between the two ends. Germline V gene lookup returns CDR1 SGHRS and CDR2 YFSETQ. CDR3 residues: CASSLLGDGYTF. The DNA of the CDR3 is TGCGCCAGCAGCTTGCTAGGAGATGGCTACACCTTC.

The chain couples TRBV6-2 or TRBV6-3 to TRBJ1-2; 7 bases are shared with TRBD1. Trimming took 4 bases from V and 4 from J; bases not matched to a gene: 3. The CDR3 has 13 amino acids. Germline assignment: CDR1 MNHEY and CDR2 SVGEGT. DNA for the CDR3: TGTGCCAGCAGTTCCGGGACAGTCTATGGCTACACCTTC. Its translation is CASSSGTVYGYTF.